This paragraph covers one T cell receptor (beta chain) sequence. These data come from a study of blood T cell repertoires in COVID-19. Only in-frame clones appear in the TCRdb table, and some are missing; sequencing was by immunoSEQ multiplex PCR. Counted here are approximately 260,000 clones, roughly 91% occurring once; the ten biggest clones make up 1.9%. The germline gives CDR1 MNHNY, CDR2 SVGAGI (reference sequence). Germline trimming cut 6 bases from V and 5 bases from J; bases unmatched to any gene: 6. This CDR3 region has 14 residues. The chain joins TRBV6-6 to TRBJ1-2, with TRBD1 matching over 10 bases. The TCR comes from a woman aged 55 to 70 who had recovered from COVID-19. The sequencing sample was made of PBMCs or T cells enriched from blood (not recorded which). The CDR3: CASSRTGGEYGYTF. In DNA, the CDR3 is TGTGCCAGCAGCCGGACAGGGGGGGAATATGGCTACACCTTC.